The T cell receptor (beta chain) described here comes from a study of T cell responses to AZD1222 COVID-19 vaccine. Study-level points and caveats: There were repertoire samples only from the period after the peak T cell response. Donors skewed white British and female; clonal diversity was possibly underestimated.

Comment on this clone: Its antigen remains unidentified.

Repertoires were generated with immunoSEQ multiplex PCR, while TCRdb's copy carries only in-frame clones and drops some. The top ten clones hold roughly 0.5% of a sample with 250,000 to 300,000 clones, almost 95% of them seen once. The TCR originated in an adult who received the AZD1222 COVID-19 vaccine. The material sequenced was peripheral blood, taken 28 days after the second AZD1222 dose.

In nucleotides, the CDR3 is TGCGCCAGCAGCTTTCAAGGGGTGGGGGCACCGGAGACCCAGTACTTC. Translated, it gives CASSFQGVGAPETQYF. The chain uses TRBV5-1 and TRBJ2-5, with D possibly matching TRBD1 (6 bases). The V end lost 2 bases, the J end lost 5 bases, and 19 bases lay between the germline ends. The CDR3 extends over 16 amino acids. Germline lookup yields CDR1 SGHRS and CDR2 YFSETQ.